This TCR beta chain was profiled in a study of shared clonotypes between healthy human individuals. Naive CD8 isolation took CD45RO-negative cells positively selected for CCR7 and excluded terminally differentiated effector memory CD45RA+ cells. Deep-level settings were used for running the assay. In the authors' workflow: Without quality scores, immunoSEQ junctional reads could not be filtered like full-length reads. Generated by immunoSEQ multiplex PCR, the TCRdb table keeps only in-frame clones and is missing some. D and trimming come from the DNA, and the V and J calls and clone size come from that table. The sample lists hundreds of thousands of clones, approximately 96% occurring once. In the case of this clone: The antigen remains unidentified.

CDR1 and CDR2 (germline): MNHEY, SMNVEV (reference sequence). The CDR3 is made up of 14 amino acids. The V gene end was trimmed by 6 bases and the J gene end by 7 bases; junction bases not matched to a gene: 9. General observations from the study: Represented genetic and exposure-history diversity was restricted by having few donors.

The V call is TRBV27, the J call TRBJ2-1; 7 bases line up with TRBD1. The sequence was collected from a woman aged 25 to 39 in good health. The specimen was naive CD8+ T cells sorted from blood. The CDR3 nucleotides are TGTGCCAGCAGCACAGACAGGGCTTCAAATGAGCAGTTCTTC. Translating gives CASSTDRASNEQFF.